Listed here are 23 T cell receptor beta chains from one sample, sequenced in a study of CD8 T cells in Susac syndrome. Random hexamers were used to reverse transcribe the RNA input (roughly 0.5 to 1 ug). TCRdb fed the immunoSEQ multiplex PCR reads into MiXCR, producing one record per CDR3 protein. The data show 200,000 or so distinct CDR3 sequences, roughly nine tenths seen once. The specimen was CD8+ T cells from PBMCs. Receptors originate from a human donor with multiple sclerosis.

The CDR3 loop is CASSHTGTGANVLTF. Written as DNA, the CDR3 is TGTGCCAGCAGCCACACAGGGACTGGGGCCAACGTCCTGACTTTC. The chain uses TRBV13 and TRBJ2-6; TRBD1 might be the D (6 bases). Germline CDR1 reads PRHDT; CDR2 reads FYEKMQ (reference sequence). Trimming took off 5 bases at V and 2 bases at J, with 10 bases between the two ends. This CDR3 has 15 amino acids.

CDR3 sequence reads: CASSDVGVFF. The CDR3 nucleotides are TGTGCCAGCAGTGATGTTGGTGTTTTCTTC. This rearrangement joins TRBV2 to TRBJ2-1; D unresolved. CDR1 is SNHLY and CDR2 is FYNNEI in the germline V gene. V was clipped by 3 bases and J by 16 bases, with 10 bases between them. The CDR3 is 10 residues long.

The chain joins TRBV29-1 to TRBJ1-1; D is unresolved. Germline V gives CDR1 SQVTM, CDR2 ANQGSEA. The germline V and J ends were trimmed by 0 bases and 4 bases, with 15 bases remaining between them. The CDR3 has 15 residues. CDR3 in amino acids: CSVEDLGEVLTEAFF. In DNA form, the CDR3 reads TGCAGCGTTGAAGATCTTGGGGAGGTTCTCACTGAAGCTTTCTTT.

The chain has TRBV19 and TRBJ2-1; 9 nucleotides match TRBD2. The CDR3 is made up of 14 amino acids. J was trimmed by 9 bases and V by 5 bases; bases with no gene match: 8. The germline CDR1 and CDR2 sequences are LNHDA and SQIVND (reference sequence). As DNA, the CDR3 is TGTGCCAGTAGTGCCCTAAGCGGGGGGAGTGAGCAGTTCTTC. Translating gives CASSALSGGSEQFF.

This sequence joins TRBV4-1 and TRBJ1-3; a weak D match, TRBD1 (5 bases). Germline V gives CDR1 MGHRA, CDR2 YSYEKL. The V end was cut by 4 bases, the J end by 2 bases, with 24 bases between. CDR3 length: 19 residues. The CDR3 sequence: CASSPIGTGTTSAGNTIYF. CDR3 nucleotide sequence: TGCGCCAGCAGCCCAATTGGAACCGGGACGACCTCCGCTGGAAACACCATATATTTT.

The chain links TRBV23-1 to TRBJ2-7; 8 positions match TRBD1. Being an ORF, TRBV23-1 has a function that is uncertain. J was trimmed by 3 bases and V by 0 bases; bases with no gene match: 4. The CDR3 contains 15 residues. The CDR3 DNA is TGCGCCAGCAGTCAATCCCGGACAGGGAGCTACGAGCAGTACTTC. Amino acid sequence: CASSQSRTGSYEQYF.

This rearrangement joins TRBV5-1 to TRBJ1-1; D is unclear. The germline gives CDR1 SGHRS, CDR2 YFSETQ. V lost 4 bases, J lost 0 bases, and 10 bases lay in between. This CDR3 contains 14 residues. The CDR3 nucleotides read TGCGCCAGCAGCGAGGTGGCTGTGAACACTGAAGCTTTCTTT. The encoded protein is CASSEVAVNTEAFF.

The chain carries TRBV12-3 or TRBV12-4 and TRBJ2-1, with 12 bases matching TRBD2. The CDR3 has 15 amino acids. Unmatched junction bases numbered 4, after V lost 4 bases and J lost 6 bases. This CDR3 is CASSSLAGGINEQFF. The CDR3 nucleotides are TGTGCCAGCAGTTCGCTAGCGGGAGGGATCAATGAGCAGTTCTTC.

J is TRBJ2-5 and V is TRBV7-9; 9 nucleotides agree with TRBD2. V lost 1 base and J lost 0; bases outside the gene matches: 3. CDR3 length equals 16 residues. Germline CDR1 is SEHNR and CDR2 is FQNEAQ (reference sequence). The CDR3 spells CASSLGTSEYQETQYF. The CDR3 nucleotides are TGTGCCAGCAGCTTAGGGACTAGCGAGTACCAAGAGACCCAGTACTTC.

J is TRBJ1-5 and V is TRBV7-9; 7 nucleotides match TRBD1. Losses at the gene ends were 3 bases for V and 2 bases for J; bases not matched to a gene: 7. In germline, CDR1 is SEHNR, CDR2 FQNEAQ (reference sequence). The CDR3 covers 16 residues. The CDR3 reads CASSFFDREGNQPQHF. The CDR3 coding sequence is TGTGCCAGCAGCTTTTTCGACAGGGAGGGCAATCAGCCCCAGCATTTT.

The CDR3 bases are TGCGCCAGCAATGGGGGCGCTGAAGCTTTCTTT. Amino acids: CASNGGAEAFF. This rearrangement joins TRBV5-1 to TRBJ1-1, with a possible D match to TRBD1 (6 bases). The CDR3 runs to 11 residues. The germline V gene has CDR1 SGHRS and CDR2 YFSETQ. Between the trimmed V and J ends, which lost 6 bases and 6 bases, there was a span of 9 bases. Filled out from reference TRBV5-1 and TRBJ1-1, the complete variable domain reads KAGVTQTPRYLIKTRGQQVTLSCSPISGHRSVSWYQQTPGQGLQFLFEYFSETQRNKGNFPGRFSGRQFSNSRSEMNVSTLELGDSALYLCASNGGAEAFFGQGTRLTVV.

The V gene is TRBV6-1, the J gene TRBJ2-7; no clear D. Trimming cost V 0 bases and J 5 bases, with 5 bases left between them. Per the germline V gene, CDR1 is MNHNS and CDR2 is SASEGT. CDR3 size: 12 residues. The CDR3 region is CASSEATHEQYF. CDR3 bases: TGTGCCAGCAGTGAAGCAACCCACGAGCAGTACTTC.

The rearrangement links TRBV20-1 to TRBJ2-1, with 9 bases aligning to TRBD2. J lost 7 bases, V lost 3 bases, and 10 bases had no gene match. CDR1 is DFQATT, CDR2 SNEGSKA, per germline (reference sequence). This CDR3 is 15 amino acids long. DNA of the CDR3: TGCAGTGCTAGGGGTTTAGCGGGGGATGTGAATGAGCAGTTCTTC. This encodes CSARGLAGDVNEQFF.

The rearrangement uses TRBV6-2 or TRBV6-3 and TRBJ2-7, with 8 bases lining up with TRBD2. With V trimmed by 10 bases and J by 2 bases, 7 bases remained unmatched. Per the germline V gene, CDR1 is MNHEY and CDR2 is SVGEGT. The CDR3 extends over 13 amino acids. CDR3 in DNA: TGTGCCACGCGGGGGGTAACCCCCTACGAGCAGTACTTC. It codes for CATRGVTPYEQYF.

This clonotype was seen a handful of times. The J gene is TRBJ2-6, the V gene TRBV6-2 or TRBV6-3; TRBD1 agrees at 8 bases. Germline V gene lookup returns CDR1 MNHEY and CDR2 SVGEGT. V shed 7 bases and J 1 base; nucleotides not matched to a gene: 6. This CDR3 has 16 amino acids. CDR3 loop: CASTGQGLSGANVLTF. The CDR3 DNA reads as TGTGCCAGCACTGGACAGGGCTTATCTGGGGCCAACGTCCTGACTTTC.

The chain uses TRBV23-1 and TRBJ1-4; the match to TRBD1 covers 9 bases. TRBV23-1 has ORF status, its function being uncertain. The V and J ends lost 6 bases and 0 bases, in that order; junction bases with no gene match: 5. This CDR3 is built from 16 residues. CDR3 amino acids: CASSLRQGATNEKLFF. In nucleotides, the CDR3 is TGCGCCAGCAGCCTTCGACAGGGGGCAACTAATGAAAAACTGTTTTTT.

V and J are TRBV20-1 and TRBJ1-2; perhaps TRBD1 as D (5 bases). Germline values: CDR1 DFQATT, CDR2 SNEGSKA (reference sequence). V was cut by 0 bases and J by 4 bases, with 15 bases left in between. This CDR3 has 15 amino acids. This CDR3 is CSARDPGGGLYGYTF. DNA of the CDR3: TGCAGTGCTAGAGATCCGGGGGGGGGACTCTATGGCTACACCTTC.

The CDR3 DNA reads TGCAGCGGCAGGTGGGTGGCCGGCTACACCTTC. Translated, it gives CSGRWVAGYTF. This rearrangement joins TRBV29-1 to TRBJ1-2; D is ambiguous. Germline CDR1 and CDR2: SQVTM and ANQGSEA. The CDR3 covers 11 residues. Between the trimmed V and J ends, which lost 7 bases and 8 bases, there was a span of 14 bases.

V is TRBV2 and J is TRBJ2-5; D call uncertain. The CDR3 runs to 14 residues. V lost 2 bases, J lost 5 bases, and 12 bases lay in between. CDR1 is SNHLY, CDR2 FYNNEI, per germline. The CDR3 DNA reads as TGTGCCAGCAGTGAATTTGTCGGACCGGAGACCCAGTACTTC. Its protein product is CASSEFVGPETQYF.

J is TRBJ2-7 and V is TRBV15; no reliable D call. The CDR3 spans 14 residues. Germline V gene data show CDR1 as LNHNV and CDR2 as YYDKDF (reference sequence). Trimming took off 0 bases at V and 0 bases at J, with 6 bases between the two ends. In DNA, the CDR3 is TGTGCCACCAGCAGAGATGGGGTCTCCTACGAGCAGTACTTC. Its translation: CATSRDGVSYEQYF. Using reference TRBV15 and TRBJ2-7 for the parts outside the CDR3, the full variable domain is DAMVIQNPRYQVTQFGKPVTLSCSQTLNHNVMYWYQQKSSQAPKLLFHYYDKDFNNEADTPDNFQSRRPNTSFCFLDIRSPGLGDTAMYLCATSRDGVSYEQYFGPGTRLTVT.

CDR3 coding DNA: TGTGCCAGCAGCGTAGACCCTCCGGCCGAGCAGTTCTTC. Residues: CASSVDPPAEQFF. The gene calls are TRBV9 and TRBJ2-1, with D unresolved. Trimming took off 0 bases at V and 10 bases at J, with 11 bases between the two ends. The CDR3 consists of 13 residues. Germline V gives CDR1 SGDLS, CDR2 YYNGEE.

The chain couples TRBV24-1 to TRBJ2-1; 8 bases match TRBD2. Germline V gene data show CDR1 as KGHDR and CDR2 as SFDVKD. The V and J ends lost 2 bases and 5 bases, in that order; junction bases with no gene match: 10. The length of the CDR3 is 17 residues. The CDR3 DNA reads as TGTGCCACCAGTGATTCGGGGGGGGGCCAGCTGAACAATGAGCAGTTCTTC. Amino acid sequence: CATSDSGGGQLNNEQFF.

The rearrangement uses TRBV13 and TRBJ1-2, with D tentatively TRBD1 (6 bases). The CDR3 is made up of 15 amino acids. Looked up from germline, CDR1 is PRHDT and CDR2 is FYEKMQ (reference sequence). V dropped 7 bases and J dropped 4 bases, with 19 bases sitting between them. CDR3 sequence (DNA): TGTGCCAGCACCTATCGGGGGGGGCACATCTATGGCTACACCTTC. This sequence encodes CASTYRGGHIYGYTF.